This record concerns one T cell receptor (beta chain) sequence. What it binds is unknown. This sample is drawn from a study of T-cell memory formation after mild COVID-19. Looking at the study overall: Among the donors, TCR clusters were largely specific to each donor. Study conclusions and caveats: While clones contracting from day 15 to 85 were balanced between CD4 and CD8, later expanders leaned CD4+. Second-wave clones that peaked on day 37 lacked confirmed SARS-CoV-2 specificity.

5'RACE primed from the constant segment yielded TCR alpha and TCR beta cDNA libraries bearing sample barcodes and UMIs. Each CDR3 protein gets one entry after TCRdb re-called the 5' RACE reads with MiXCR. This sample yields 550,000 to 600,000 distinct CDR3 sequences, of which around 15% are seen a single time; approximately 8.1% belongs to the top ten. V was shortened by 2 bases and J by 8 bases, with 16 bases between the two germline ends. The CDR3 is 14 amino acids. Per the germline V gene, CDR1 is SGDLS and CDR2 is YYNGEE. The source of this sequence is an adult woman who had mild COVID-19 (a few samples of this study predate the infection). Cell type and time point are not known. The chain uses TRBV9 and TRBJ1-1; no clear D gene. The material sequenced was PBMCs or a T cell subset sorted from them (not recorded which). The CDR3 reads CASSVTGLDLEAFF. The DNA for the CDR3 is TGTGCCAGCAGCGTCACCGGCCTAGACTTGGAAGCTTTCTTT.